The entry below gives a single T cell receptor (beta chain) sequence along with its context. Its antigen is not identified. These data belong to a study of T cell responses to AZD1222 COVID-19 vaccine. Whole-study findings and limits: Every sample of the repertoires postdated the peak T cell response. Regions 160-218 and 743-854 held dominance among vaccine-associated CD4 TCRs, which spanned spike.

Sequencing used immunoSEQ multiplex PCR; TCRdb keeps in-frame clones, though not all of them. The table records more than 85,000 clones, roughly 84% of them present only once. The study pooled second doses at about 4 or about 12 weeks. The input for sequencing was peripheral blood, taken 28 days after the second AZD1222 dose. The origin of this receptor is an adult who received the AZD1222 COVID-19 vaccine.

The CDR3 here is CASSQQAGTGETTNEKLFF. Here the CDR3 DNA reads TGCGCCAGCAGCCAACAAGCCGGGACAGGGGAAACAACTAATGAAAAACTGTTTTTT. V usage is TRBV4-1 and J usage is TRBJ1-4; TRBD1 matches 10 bases. From germline, CDR1 is MGHRA and CDR2 YSYEKL. The V segment lost 2 bases and the J segment 0 bases; nucleotides outside the gene matches: 9. The CDR3 has 19 residues.